These T cell receptor beta chains were read from a single sample in a study of PD-L1 blockade in urothelial cancer. Data came from immunoSEQ multiplex PCR; TCRdb stores just in-frame clones and leaves some out. The table shows 100,000 to 150,000 clones, with more than 75% occurring only once. The source material was PBMCs, sampled around atezolizumab (anti-PD-L1) treatment. The receptors here all came from a middle-aged man with urothelial cancer. Both conserved end residues are part of each CDR3.

v_gene	j_gene	CDR3aa
TRBV6-7	TRBJ2-5	CASTRSWEGETQYF
TRBV2	TRBJ2-1	CASPGGGGSYNEQFF
TRBV2	TRBJ2-1	CASSESGLAGNEQFF
TRBV7-2	TRBJ1-5	CASSLGWDFPQPQHF
TRBV7-9	TRBJ2-5	CASRSGLAGAETQYF
TRBV21-1	TRBJ1-1	CASTPGESLKWTEAFF
TRBV5-1	TRBJ2-1	CASSLGSGRDGQFF
TRBV7-8	TRBJ1-1	CASSLVSGFNTEAFF
TRBV30	TRBJ2-1	CAWSEREVTEQFF
TRBV13	TRBJ2-3	CASSPLGGRARDTQYF
TRBV28	TRBJ1-1	CASRTGSPEAFF
TRBV2	TRBJ1-2	CASSESSYGYTF
TRBV5-1	TRBJ2-7	CASSERTGLSEQYF
TRBV19	TRBJ2-7	CASSISSGRMYEQYF
TRBV15	TRBJ2-5	CATSRERGRVETQYF
TRBV5-4	TRBJ2-1	CASSLEFLRDNEQFF
TRBV7-3	TRBJ2-2	CASSLSYGASGNPGELFF
TRBV18	TRBJ2-1	CASSSGLAGLYNEQFF
TRBV7-9	TRBJ2-1	CASSRPGTGYNEQFF
TRBV7-2	TRBJ2-1	CASGEKLAGVVEQFF
TRBV11-2	TRBJ2-5	CASSFAGGETQYF
TRBV6-5	TRBJ2-3	CASSPGGVTDTQYF
TRBV6-1	TRBJ1-5	CASSERGNQPQHF
TRBV2	TRBJ2-1	CASSDTSGAYNEQFF
TRBV2	TRBJ2-7	CAVRESYEQYF
TRBV5-1	TRBJ2-5	CASSPDRKETQYF